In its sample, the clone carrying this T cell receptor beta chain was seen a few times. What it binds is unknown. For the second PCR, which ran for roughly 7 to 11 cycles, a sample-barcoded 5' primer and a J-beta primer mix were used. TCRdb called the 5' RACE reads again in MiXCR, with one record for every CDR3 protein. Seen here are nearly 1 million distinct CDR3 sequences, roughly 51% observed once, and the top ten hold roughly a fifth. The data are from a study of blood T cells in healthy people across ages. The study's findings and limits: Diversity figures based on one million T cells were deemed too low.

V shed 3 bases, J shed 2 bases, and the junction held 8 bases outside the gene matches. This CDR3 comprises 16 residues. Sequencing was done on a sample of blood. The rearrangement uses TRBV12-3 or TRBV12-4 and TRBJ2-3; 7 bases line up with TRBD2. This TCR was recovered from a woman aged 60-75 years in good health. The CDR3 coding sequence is TGTGCCAGCAGTTTTCTGCTAGCGGACTACACAGATACGCAGTATTTT. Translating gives CASSFLLADYTDTQYF.